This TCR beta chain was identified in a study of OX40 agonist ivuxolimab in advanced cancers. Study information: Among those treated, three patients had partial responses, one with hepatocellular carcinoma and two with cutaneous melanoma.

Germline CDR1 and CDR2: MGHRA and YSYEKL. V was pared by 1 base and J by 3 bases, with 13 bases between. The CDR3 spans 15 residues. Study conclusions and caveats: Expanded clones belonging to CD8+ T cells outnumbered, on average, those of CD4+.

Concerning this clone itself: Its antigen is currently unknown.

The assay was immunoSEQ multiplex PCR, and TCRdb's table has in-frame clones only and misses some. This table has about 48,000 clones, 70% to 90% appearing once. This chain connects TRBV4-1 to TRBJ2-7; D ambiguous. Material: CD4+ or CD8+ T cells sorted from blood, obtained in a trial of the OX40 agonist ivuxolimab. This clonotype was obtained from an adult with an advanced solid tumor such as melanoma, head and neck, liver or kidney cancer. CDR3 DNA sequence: TGCGCCAGCAGCCAAGTGGAAGAACTTGACTACGAGCAGTACTTC. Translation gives CASSQVEELDYEQYF.